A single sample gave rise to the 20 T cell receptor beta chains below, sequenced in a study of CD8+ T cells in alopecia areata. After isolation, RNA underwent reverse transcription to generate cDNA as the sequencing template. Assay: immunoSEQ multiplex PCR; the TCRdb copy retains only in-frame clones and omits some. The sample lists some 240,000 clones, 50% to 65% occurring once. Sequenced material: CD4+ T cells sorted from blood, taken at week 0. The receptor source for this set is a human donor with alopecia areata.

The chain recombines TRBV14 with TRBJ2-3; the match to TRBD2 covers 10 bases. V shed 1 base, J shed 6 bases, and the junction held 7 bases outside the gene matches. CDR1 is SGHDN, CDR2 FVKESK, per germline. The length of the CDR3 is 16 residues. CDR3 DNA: TGTGCCAGCAGCCAAGGACTAGCGGGTTTCTTGGATACGCAGTATTTT. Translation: CASSQGLAGFLDTQYF.

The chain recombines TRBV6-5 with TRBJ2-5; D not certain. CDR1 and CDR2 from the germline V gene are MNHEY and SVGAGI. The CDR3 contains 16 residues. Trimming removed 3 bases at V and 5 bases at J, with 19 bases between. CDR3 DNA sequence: TGTGCCAGCAGTTATGCCCCCCCACTCTGGGCGGAGACCCAGTACTTC. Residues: CASSYAPPLWAETQYF.

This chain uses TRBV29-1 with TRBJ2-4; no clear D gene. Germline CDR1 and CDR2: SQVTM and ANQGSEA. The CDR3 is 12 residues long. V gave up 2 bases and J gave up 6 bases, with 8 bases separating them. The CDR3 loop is CSVEPSRNIQYF. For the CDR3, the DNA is TGCAGCGTTGAACCGAGTAGAAACATTCAGTACTTC.

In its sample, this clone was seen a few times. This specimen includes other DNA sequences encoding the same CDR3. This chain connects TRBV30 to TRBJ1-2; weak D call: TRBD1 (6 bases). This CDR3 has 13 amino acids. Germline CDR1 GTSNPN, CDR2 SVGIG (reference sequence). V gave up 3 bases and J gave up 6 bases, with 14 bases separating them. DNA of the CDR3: TGTGCCTGGAGCCCGCAGGGGAATAATGGCTACACCTTC. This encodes CAWSPQGNNGYTF.

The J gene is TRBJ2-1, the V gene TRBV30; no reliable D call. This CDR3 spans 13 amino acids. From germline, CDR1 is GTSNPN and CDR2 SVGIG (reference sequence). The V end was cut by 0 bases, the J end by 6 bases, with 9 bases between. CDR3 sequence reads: CAWSVSRPNEQFF. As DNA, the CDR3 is TGTGCCTGGAGTGTGTCTAGACCCAATGAGCAGTTCTTC.

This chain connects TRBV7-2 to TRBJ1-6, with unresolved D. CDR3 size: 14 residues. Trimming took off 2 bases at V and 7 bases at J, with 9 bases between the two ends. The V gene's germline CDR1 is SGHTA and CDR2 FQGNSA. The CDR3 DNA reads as TGTGCCAGCAGCTTACTTTTAGAGAATTCACCCCTCCACTTT. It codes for CASSLLLENSPLHF.

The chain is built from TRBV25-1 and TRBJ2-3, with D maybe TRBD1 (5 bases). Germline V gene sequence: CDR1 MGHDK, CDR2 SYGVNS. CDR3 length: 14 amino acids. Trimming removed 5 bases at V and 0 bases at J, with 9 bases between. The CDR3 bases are TGTGCCAGCAGTCGGGCAGGGAGCACAGATACGCAGTATTTT. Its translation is CASSRAGSTDTQYF.

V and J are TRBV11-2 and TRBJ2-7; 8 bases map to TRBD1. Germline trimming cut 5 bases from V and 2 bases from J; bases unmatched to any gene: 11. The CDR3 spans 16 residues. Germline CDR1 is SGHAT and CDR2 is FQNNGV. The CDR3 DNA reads TGTGCCAGCAGCCCTATACAGGGGGTCGGGCCCTACGAGCAGTACTTC. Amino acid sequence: CASSPIQGVGPYEQYF.

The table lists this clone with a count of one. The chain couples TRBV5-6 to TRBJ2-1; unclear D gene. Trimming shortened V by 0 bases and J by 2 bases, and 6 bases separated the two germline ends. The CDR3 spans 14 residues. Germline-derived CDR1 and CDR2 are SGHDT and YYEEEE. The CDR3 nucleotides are TGTGCCAGCAGCTTGGTTTATCCCTACAATGAGCAGTTCTTC. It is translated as CASSLVYPYNEQFF.

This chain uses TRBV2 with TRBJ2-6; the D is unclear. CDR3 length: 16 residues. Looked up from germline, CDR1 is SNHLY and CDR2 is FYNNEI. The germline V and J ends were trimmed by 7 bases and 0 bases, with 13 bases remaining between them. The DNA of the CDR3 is TGTGCCAGCACTCTGAGACGGAACTCTGGGGCCAACGTCCTGACTTTC. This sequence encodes CASTLRRNSGANVLTF.

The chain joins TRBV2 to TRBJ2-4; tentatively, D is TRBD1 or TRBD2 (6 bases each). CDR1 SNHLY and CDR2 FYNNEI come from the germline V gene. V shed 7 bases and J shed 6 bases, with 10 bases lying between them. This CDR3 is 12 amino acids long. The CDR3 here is CASKEGGNIQYF. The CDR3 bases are TGTGCCAGCAAGGAGGGGGGAAACATTCAGTACTTC. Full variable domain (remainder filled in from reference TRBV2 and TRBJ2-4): EPEVTQTPSHQVTQMGQEVILRCVPISNHLYFYWYRQILGQKVEFLVSFYNNEISEKSEIFDDQFSVERPDGSNFTLKIRSTKLEDSAMYFCASKEGGNIQYFGAGTRLSVL.

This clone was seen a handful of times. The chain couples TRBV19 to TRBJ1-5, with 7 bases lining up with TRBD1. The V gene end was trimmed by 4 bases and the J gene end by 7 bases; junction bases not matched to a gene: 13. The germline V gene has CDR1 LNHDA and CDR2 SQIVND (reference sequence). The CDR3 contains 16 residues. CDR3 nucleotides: TGTGCCAGTAGTACTGCGGGACAGAGGCCGGAACAGCCCCAGCATTTT. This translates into CASSTAGQRPEQPQHF.

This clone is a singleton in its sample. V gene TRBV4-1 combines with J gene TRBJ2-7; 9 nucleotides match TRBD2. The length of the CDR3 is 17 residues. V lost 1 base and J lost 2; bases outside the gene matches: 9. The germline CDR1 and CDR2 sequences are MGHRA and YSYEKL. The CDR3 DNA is TGCGCCAGCAGCCAAGGGCCTCACCTAGCGGGGCCCTACGAGCAGTACTTC. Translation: CASSQGPHLAGPYEQYF.

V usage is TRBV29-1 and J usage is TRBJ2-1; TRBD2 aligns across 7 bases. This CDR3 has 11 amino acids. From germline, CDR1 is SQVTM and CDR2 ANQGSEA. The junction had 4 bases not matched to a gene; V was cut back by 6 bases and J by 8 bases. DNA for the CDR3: TGCAGCGTGACTAGCCTCCATGAGCAGTTCTTC. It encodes CSVTSLHEQFF.

The CDR3 region has the DNA TGCGCCAGCAGCTTGGGAGTAACAGGGAGAAATGAAAAACTGTTTTTT. The encoded protein is CASSLGVTGRNEKLFF. The chain is built from TRBV5-1 and TRBJ1-4; tentative D call: TRBD1 (6 bases). This CDR3 has 16 residues. With 0 bases removed from V and 5 bases from J, the gap between germline ends came to 14 bases. The germline V gene encodes CDR1 SGHRS and CDR2 YFSETQ.

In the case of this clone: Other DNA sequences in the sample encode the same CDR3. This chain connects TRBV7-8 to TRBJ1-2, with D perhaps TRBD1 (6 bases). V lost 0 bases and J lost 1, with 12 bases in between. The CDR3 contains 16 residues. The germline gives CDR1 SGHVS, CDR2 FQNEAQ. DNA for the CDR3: TGTGCCAGCAGCTTAGCGACAGGCCGGATTAACTATGGCTACACCTTC. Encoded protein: CASSLATGRINYGYTF.

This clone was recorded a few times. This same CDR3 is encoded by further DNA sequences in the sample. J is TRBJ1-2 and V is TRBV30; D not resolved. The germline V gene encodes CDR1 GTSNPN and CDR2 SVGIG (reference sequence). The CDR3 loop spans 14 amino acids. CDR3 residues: CGGLGKGFNYGYTF. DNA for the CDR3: TGTGGGGGTCTGGGGAAAGGATTCAACTATGGCTACACCTTC.

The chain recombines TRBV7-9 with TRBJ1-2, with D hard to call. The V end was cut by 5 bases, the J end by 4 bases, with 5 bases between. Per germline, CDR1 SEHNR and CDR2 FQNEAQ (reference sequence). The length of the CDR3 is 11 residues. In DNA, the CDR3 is TGTGCCAGCAGCCCCGGCTATGGCTACACCTTC. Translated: CASSPGYGYTF.

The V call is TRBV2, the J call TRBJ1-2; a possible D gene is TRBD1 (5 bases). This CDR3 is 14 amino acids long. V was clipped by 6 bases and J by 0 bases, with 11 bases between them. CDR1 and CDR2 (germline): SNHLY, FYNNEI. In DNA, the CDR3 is TGTGCCAGCAGCGTCGGGACGGCTAACTATGGCTACACCTTC. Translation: CASSVGTANYGYTF. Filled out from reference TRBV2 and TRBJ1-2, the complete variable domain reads EPEVTQTPSHQVTQMGQEVILRCVPISNHLYFYWYRQILGQKVEFLVSFYNNEISEKSEIFDDQFSVERPDGSNFTLKIRSTKLEDSAMYFCASSVGTANYGYTFGSGTRLTVV.

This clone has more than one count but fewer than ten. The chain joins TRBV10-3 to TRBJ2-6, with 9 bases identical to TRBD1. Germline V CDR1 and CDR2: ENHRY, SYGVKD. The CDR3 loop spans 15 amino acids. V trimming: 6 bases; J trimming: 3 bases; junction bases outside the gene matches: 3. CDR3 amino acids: CAIRTGGVGANVLTF. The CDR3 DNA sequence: TGTGCCATCAGAACAGGGGGCGTTGGGGCCAACGTCCTGACTTTC.